Below are 17 T cell receptor beta chains sequenced from a single sample in a study of T-cell reconstitution after alpha-beta-depleted transplantation in children. It was with unique molecular identifiers that the TCRbeta library was prepared. A single record per CDR3 protein comes from TCRdb applying MiXCR to the PCR reads. This sample has about 140,000 distinct CDR3 sequences; 8% to 10% occur once, and the top ten carry 15% to 20%. This sample comprised PBMCs, mostly from graft donor cells, obtained 180 days after TCRalphabeta/CD19-depleted stem cell transplant. These receptors all stem from a female patient between 2 and 10 years old who had a stem cell transplant for congenital amegakaryocytic thrombocytopenia, so the T cells may come from the graft donor.

This clonotype was observed many times. The chain uses TRBV12-3 or TRBV12-4 and TRBJ2-7; no clear D gene. The CDR3 totals 14 residues. Deletions cut 4 bases from V and 7 bases from J, with 17 bases between. In DNA, the CDR3 is TGTGCCAGCAGTTCCGTACCCCTACTTGGGGAGCAGTACTTC. Amino acid sequence: CASSSVPLLGEQYF.

This clonotype has ten or more counts. The chain employs TRBV27 and TRBJ2-7, with D possibly TRBD2 on 5 matching bases. Germline V CDR1 and CDR2: MNHEY, SMNVEV (reference sequence). V was cut by 5 bases and J by 0 bases, with 20 bases left in between. This CDR3 comprises 17 residues. The CDR3 region has the DNA TGTGCCAGCAGTCCCTATGGGGAGCCAAACTTCTCCTACGAGCAGTACTTC. Amino acid sequence: CASSPYGEPNFSYEQYF.

This clonotype occurred many times. The chain uses TRBV7-3 and TRBJ1-2; tentatively, D is TRBD1 (5 bases). The CDR3 is 12 residues long. V shed 5 bases and J shed 13 bases, with 17 bases lying between them. CDR1 is SGHTA and CDR2 is FQGTGA in the germline V gene. CDR3 amino acids: CASSTTGTDVTF. CDR3 bases: TGTGCCAGCAGCACTACCGGGACGGACGTCACCTTC.

The chain combines TRBV12-3 or TRBV12-4 with TRBJ2-3, with 8 positions matching TRBD2. This CDR3 is 22 amino acids long. Germline trimming cut 5 bases from V and 5 bases from J; bases unmatched to any gene: 30. The CDR3 spells CASSLSGMATSGTHTDEDTQYF. CDR3 DNA: TGTGCCAGCAGTCTTAGCGGGATGGCAACCTCCGGCACACACACAGACGAAGATACGCAGTATTTT.

Regarding this clonotype: This may be a read error, as it is one base from a much larger clone. The chain couples TRBV6-5 to TRBJ2-7; either TRBD1 or TRBD2 may fit D (5 bases each). The CDR3 spans 11 residues. Germline CDR1 is MNHEY and CDR2 is SVGAGI. The CDR3 region has the DNA TGTGCCAGCAGTTACTCGGGGGAGCACTACTTC. Translating gives CASSYSGEHYF.

This clonotype has a count of ten or more. The chain combines TRBV5-6 with TRBJ2-7; no firm D call. Trimming stripped 4 bases from V and 2 bases from J, with 4 bases between. The CDR3 is made up of 11 amino acids. The V gene's germline CDR1 is SGHDT and CDR2 YYEEEE. In DNA form, the CDR3 reads TGTGCCAGCAGCGGGGCCTACGAGCAGTACTTC. Protein sequence: CASSGAYEQYF.

This clonotype was seen at least ten times. The rearrangement joins TRBV7-9 to TRBJ1-4; TRBD1 is a possible D gene (5 bases). The CDR3 has 15 residues. V lost 5 bases and J lost 7, with 17 bases in between. The germline gives CDR1 SEHNR, CDR2 FQNEAQ (reference sequence). CDR3 residues: CASSPTGLVGEKLFF. In DNA, the CDR3 is TGTGCCAGCAGCCCCACAGGCTTAGTCGGTGAAAAACTGTTTTTT.

Many counts were recorded for this clonotype. The rearrangement joins TRBV5-1 to TRBJ2-1; 8 bases are a match to TRBD2. Germline V CDR1 and CDR2: SGHRS, YFSETQ. V dropped 2 bases and J dropped 0; count of bases not matched to a gene: 1. This CDR3 has 15 amino acids. The CDR3 DNA sequence: TGCGCCAGCAGCTTCGGACTAGCCTCCTACAATGAGCAGTTCTTC. Amino acids: CASSFGLASYNEQFF.

This clonotype is medium-sized within its sample. The chain carries TRBV20-1 and TRBJ2-4; D is possibly TRBD2 (5 bases). CDR3 length: 14 residues. Germline CDR1 is DFQATT and CDR2 is SNEGSKA (reference sequence). Trimming pared 6 bases from V and 9 bases from J, leaving 21 bases between. CDR3 loop: CSARTGKEVGIQYF. The CDR3, as DNA: TGCAGTGCCCGGACCGGGAAAGAGGTCGGCATTCAGTACTTC.

This chain connects TRBV10-3 to TRBJ1-2, with D unresolved. This CDR3 comprises 15 residues. Germline assignment: CDR1 ENHRY and CDR2 SYGVKD. Trimming removed 0 bases at V and 3 bases at J, with 11 bases between. The DNA of the CDR3 is TGTGCCATCAGTGAGTCGATGGTGGCGGACTATGGCTACACCTTC. It encodes CAISESMVADYGYTF.

This clonotype was picked up many times. This sequence joins TRBV5-6 and TRBJ2-7, with TRBD1 matching over 7 bases. Germline values: CDR1 SGHDT, CDR2 YYEEEE. The CDR3 extends over 13 amino acids. V lost 4 bases to trimming and J lost 2 bases; unmatched junction nucleotides: 3. CDR3 loop: CASSIQGPYEQYF. CDR3 DNA: TGTGCCAGCAGCATACAGGGGCCCTACGAGCAGTACTTC.

The table lists this clonotype with many counts. This chain joins TRBV7-9 and TRBJ2-7; unclear D gene. This CDR3 comprises 13 residues. CDR1 is SEHNR and CDR2 is FQNEAQ in the germline V gene (reference sequence). V lost 0 bases to trimming and J lost 7 bases, with 10 bases between them. As DNA, the CDR3 is TGTGCCAGCAGCTTAGCCCTAATCACTGAGCAGTACTTC. It is translated as CASSLALITEQYF. Drawing the rest from reference TRBV7-9 and TRBJ2-7, the complete variable domain is DTGVSQNPRHKITKRGQNVTFRCDPISEHNRLYWYRQTLGQGPEFLTYFQNEAQLEKSRLLSDRFSAERPKGSFSTLEIQRTEQGDSAMYLCASSLALITEQYFGPGTRLTVT.

At least ten counts were recorded for this clonotype. CDR3 region: CASSLGTGDEKLFF. In nucleotides, the CDR3 is TGTGCCAGCAGCTTAGGGACAGGGGATGAAAAACTGTTTTTT. The chain couples TRBV7-6 to TRBJ1-4; 9 bases agree with TRBD1. Germline V gives CDR1 SGHVS, CDR2 FNYEAQ. The CDR3 has 14 residues. The V segment lost 1 base and the J segment 6 bases; nucleotides outside the gene matches: 0. Based on the CDR3 plus reference TRBV7-6 and TRBJ1-4, the full variable domain is GAGVSQSPRYKVTKRGQDVALRCDPISGHVSLYWYRQALGQGPEFLTYFNYEAQQDKSGLPNDRFSAERPEGSISTLTIQRTEQRDSAMYRCASSLGTGDEKLFFGSGTQLSVL.

This clonotype was counted between two and nine times. This chain links TRBV19 with TRBJ2-2; D may correspond to TRBD1 or TRBD2 (6 bases each). CDR1 LNHDA and CDR2 SQIVND come from the germline V gene (reference sequence). V was shortened by 4 bases and J by 9 bases, with 9 bases between the two germline ends. The CDR3 length is 12 residues. The CDR3 is CASSTGARELFF. The CDR3 region has the DNA TGTGCCAGTAGTACGGGGGCCAGGGAGCTGTTTTTT.

This chain connects TRBV5-1 to TRBJ1-1; 7 bases fit TRBD1. Losses at the gene ends were 4 bases for V and 7 bases for J; bases not matched to a gene: 4. CDR1 and CDR2 from the germline V gene are SGHRS and YFSETQ. CDR3 length: 12 amino acids. The CDR3 region has the DNA TGCGCCAGCAGCCATTGGACAGGTGAAGCTTTCTTT. It translates to CASSHWTGEAFF.

The chain carries TRBV7-6 and TRBJ2-2; the D is unclear. V lost 2 bases, J lost 7 bases, and 17 bases lay in between. Germline V gives CDR1 SGHVS, CDR2 FNYEAQ. This CDR3 spans 16 amino acids. The chain's CDR3 is CASSLSLRALGGELFF. Written as DNA, the CDR3 is TGTGCCAGCAGCTTATCACTCCGGGCCTTAGGCGGGGAGCTGTTTTTT.

This clonotype has ten or more counts. This chain links TRBV12-3 or TRBV12-4 with TRBJ2-3, with 7 bases identical to TRBD2. V shed 2 bases and J 3 bases; nucleotides not matched to a gene: 5. This CDR3 comprises 15 residues. CDR3 nucleotides: TGTGCCAGCAGTTTATTGGGGACTACTACAGATACGCAGTATTTT. Translated: CASSLLGTTTDTQYF.